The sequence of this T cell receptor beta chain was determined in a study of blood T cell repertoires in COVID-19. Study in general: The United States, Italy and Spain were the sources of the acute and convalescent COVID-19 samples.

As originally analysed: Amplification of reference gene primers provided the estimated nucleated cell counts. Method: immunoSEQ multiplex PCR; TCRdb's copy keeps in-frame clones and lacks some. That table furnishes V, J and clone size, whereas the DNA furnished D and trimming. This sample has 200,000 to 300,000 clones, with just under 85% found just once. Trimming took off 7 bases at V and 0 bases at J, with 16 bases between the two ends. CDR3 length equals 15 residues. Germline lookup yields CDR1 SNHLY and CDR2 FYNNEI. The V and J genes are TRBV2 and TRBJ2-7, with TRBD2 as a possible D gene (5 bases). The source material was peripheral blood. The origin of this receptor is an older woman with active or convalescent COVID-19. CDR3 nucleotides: TGTGCCAGCACCCCAGGAGGAGCGGTCTCCTACGAGCAGTACTTC. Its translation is CASTPGGAVSYEQYF.